This T cell receptor beta chain stems from a study of T cell clonotyping in hematopoietic cell transplantation. Study results and caveats: Broader posttransplant TCR repertoire diversity was predicted by graft donor and pretransplant recipient Inverse Simpson Index values. Few recipient clonotypes overlapped donors; over 95% were de novo at given depth. After transplant, recipient diversity fell while pathologically expanded clonotypes grew through day 180.

In its sample, this clone was seen once. The antigen is unknown. Measured with immunoSEQ multiplex PCR; TCRdb has only the in-frame clones, and not every one. The table has about 8,900 clones, 93% seen once; the top ten hold more than 5%. Germline assignment: CDR1 MDHEN and CDR2 SYDVKM. V was pared by 1 base and J by 2 bases, with 8 bases between. This CDR3 has 14 amino acids. The sequences come from PBMCs, collected 100 days after allogeneic stem cell transplant. The receptor was isolated from a male patient aged 45-59 years who had an allogeneic stem cell transplant from a related donor, so T cells may come from the graft donor. Some clones in this sample may be carry-over from other donors' samples. This chain joins TRBV28 and TRBJ1-1; unclear D gene. Written as DNA, the CDR3 is TGTGCCAGCAGTTTATATTTGACAAACACTGAAGCTTTCTTT. This encodes CASSLYLTNTEAFF.